The next 24 T cell receptor beta chains were all read from a single sample in a study of OX40 agonist ivuxolimab in advanced cancers. Generated by immunoSEQ multiplex PCR, the TCRdb table keeps only in-frame clones and is missing some. The profile shows approximately 71,000 clones, less than 90% of them singletons. The specimen comprised CD4+ or CD8+ T cells sorted from blood, sampled in a trial of the OX40 agonist ivuxolimab. These receptors came from an adult with an advanced solid tumor such as melanoma, head and neck, liver or kidney cancer.

CDR3 amino acids: CASSPGTLGYGYTF. CDR3 DNA sequence: TGTGCCAGCTCACCCGGGACACTGGGCTATGGCTACACCTTC. The V gene is TRBV18, the J gene TRBJ1-2, with D possibly being TRBD1 (6 bases). The CDR3 loop spans 14 amino acids. Germline V gives CDR1 KGHSH, CDR2 LQKENI. Trimming shortened V by 3 bases and J by 4 bases, and 12 bases separated the two germline ends. The variable domain in full, with the rest retrieved from reference TRBV18 and TRBJ1-2, is NAGVMQNPRHLVRRRGQEARLRCSPMKGHSHVYWYRQLPEEGLKFMVYLQKENIIDESGMPKERFSAEFPKEGPSILRIQQVVRGDSAAYFCASSPGTLGYGYTFGSGTRLTVV.

In its sample, this clone was seen a few times. This chain connects TRBV7-2 to TRBJ2-7; 10 bases agree with TRBD2. The CDR3 runs to 15 residues. V lost 3 bases, J lost 3 bases, and 5 bases stayed unmatched. Germline V lookup: CDR1 SGHTA, CDR2 FQGNSA. CDR3 in amino acids: CASSFGASGGYEQYF. Written as DNA, the CDR3 is TGTGCCAGCAGCTTCGGTGCTAGCGGGGGCTACGAGCAGTACTTC. The full variable domain, with the rest looked up from reference TRBV7-2 and TRBJ2-7, is GAGVSQSPSNKVTEKGKDVELRCDPISGHTALYWYRQSLGQGLEFLIYFQGNSAPDKSGLPSDRFSAERTGGSVSTLTIQRTQQEDSAVYLCASSFGASGGYEQYFGPGTRLTVT.

The chain joins TRBV6-5 to TRBJ2-7; D not certain. The CDR3 length is 15 residues. Between the trimmed V and J ends, which lost 2 bases and 6 bases, there was a span of 17 bases. CDR1 is MNHEY, CDR2 SVGAGI, per germline. Written as DNA, the CDR3 is TGTGCCAGCAGTTACGACTCAAGACCAACGGGCGAGCAGTACTTC. Protein: CASSYDSRPTGEQYF.

This clone was observed a single time. The chain combines TRBV9 with TRBJ2-1; D gene uncertain. Germline V gene lookup returns CDR1 SGDLS and CDR2 YYNGEE. Trimming left V 3 bases short and J 1 base short, with 8 bases between. The CDR3 length is 14 residues. The CDR3 protein is CASSESRSYNEQFF. The CDR3 DNA is TGTGCCAGCAGCGAGTCGCGGTCCTACAATGAGCAGTTCTTC.

V and J are TRBV7-2 and TRBJ2-7; 7 bases are shared with TRBD1. Germline CDR1 is SGHTA and CDR2 is FQGNSA. The CDR3 extends over 14 amino acids. The V and J ends lost 1 base and 2 bases, in that order; junction bases with no gene match: 2. The CDR3: CASSLVGTAYEQYF. The CDR3 coding sequence is TGTGCCAGCAGCTTAGTCGGGACAGCCTACGAGCAGTACTTC.

CDR3 nucleotides: TGTGCCAGCAGTGAAGTATTTGGGAATGAAAAACTGTTTTTT. Amino acids: CASSEVFGNEKLFF. The rearrangement links TRBV6-1 to TRBJ1-4; no firm D call. Germline V gene lookup returns CDR1 MNHNS and CDR2 SASEGT. Trimming stripped 1 base from V and 5 bases from J, with 8 bases between. The CDR3 is 14 residues long.

The chain recombines TRBV27 with TRBJ2-3, with a tentative D call TRBD2 (5 bases). Trimming shortened V by 5 bases and J by 1 base, and 10 bases separated the two germline ends. This CDR3 has 14 residues. The germline V gene encodes CDR1 MNHEY and CDR2 SMNVEV (reference sequence). Written as DNA, the CDR3 is TGTGCCAGCAGTCCTTACGGGGGCACAGATACGCAGTATTTT. This gives the protein CASSPYGGTDTQYF.

The chain has TRBV11-2 and TRBJ2-7; a possible D gene is TRBD1 (5 bases). There are 14 residues in the CDR3. The V and J ends lost 1 base and 0 bases respectively, with 7 bases between them. CDR1 and CDR2 (germline): SGHAT, FQNNGV. The CDR3 loop is CASSLGRDSYEQYF. The CDR3 region has the DNA TGTGCCAGCAGCTTAGGCAGGGACTCCTACGAGCAGTACTTC. The full variable domain, rest sourced from reference TRBV11-2 and TRBJ2-7, is EAGVAQSPRYKIIEKRQSVAFWCNPISGHATLYWYQQILGQGPKLLIQFQNNGVVDDSQLPKDRFSAERLKGVDSTLKIQPAKLEDSAVYLCASSLGRDSYEQYFGPGTRLTVT.

This rearrangement joins TRBV30 to TRBJ1-6; D call uncertain. Trimming removed 3 bases at V and 8 bases at J, with 5 bases between. Germline V gene sequence: CDR1 GTSNPN, CDR2 SVGIG (reference sequence). This CDR3 spans 11 amino acids. The chain's CDR3 is CAWRDDSPLHF. CDR3 sequence (DNA): TGTGCCTGGAGGGACGATTCACCCCTCCACTTT.

The J gene is TRBJ2-3, the V gene TRBV28; perhaps TRBD2 as D (6 bases). CDR3 size: 15 residues. V was pared by 4 bases and J by 0 bases, with 11 bases between. Germline CDR1 reads MDHEN; CDR2 reads SYDVKM. CDR3 protein: CASSSWAGSTDTQYF. CDR3 nucleotide sequence: TGTGCCAGCAGTTCCTGGGCGGGGAGCACAGATACGCAGTATTTT.

The chain has TRBV6-1 and TRBJ2-3; tentatively, D is TRBD2 (6 bases). CDR3 length equals 14 residues. The germline V and J ends were trimmed by 6 bases and 2 bases, with 12 bases remaining between them. The V gene's germline CDR1 is MNHNS and CDR2 SASEGT. CDR3 region: CASRPGLNTDTQYF. CDR3 DNA sequence: TGTGCCAGCAGACCGGGACTGAACACAGATACGCAGTATTTT.

The chain uses TRBV6-1 and TRBJ2-3; 10 bases are shared with TRBD1. J gave up 0 bases and V 4 bases, and 1 base lay outside the gene matches. The CDR3 is made up of 15 amino acids. Germline V gene sequence: CDR1 MNHNS, CDR2 SASEGT. The CDR3 loop is CASSGQGASTDTQYF. Here the CDR3 DNA reads TGTGCCAGCAGTGGACAGGGGGCAAGCACAGATACGCAGTATTTT.

This clone appeared a few times. The chain combines TRBV2 with TRBJ2-5, with 9 bases matching TRBD2. V shed 8 bases and J 5 bases; nucleotides not matched to a gene: 9. Germline V gives CDR1 SNHLY, CDR2 FYNNEI. This CDR3 region has 14 residues. The CDR3 DNA follows: TGTGCCAGCTCCTTCGGGACTAGCCCGGAGACCCAGTACTTC. It is translated as CASSFGTSPETQYF.

This clone was counted a few times. V gene TRBV29-1 combines with J gene TRBJ1-2; perhaps TRBD1 as D (5 bases). The CDR3 spans 13 residues. Germline V gene data show CDR1 as SQVTM and CDR2 as ANQGSEA. V was cut by 4 bases and J by 2 bases, with 11 bases left in between. CDR3 region: CSVGGGANYGYTF. DNA for the CDR3: TGCAGCGTTGGGGGGGGAGCCAACTATGGCTACACCTTC.

This clone has only a few counts. The chain combines TRBV30 with TRBJ1-2, with TRBD1 as a possible D gene (6 bases). This CDR3 contains 13 residues. The germline V gene has CDR1 GTSNPN and CDR2 SVGIG (reference sequence). Trimming pared 0 bases from V and 8 bases from J, leaving 13 bases between. CDR3 coding DNA: TGTGCCTGGAGTGTGGGGGGCCCTCGGGGCTACACCTTC. As protein: CAWSVGGPRGYTF.

The rearrangement joins TRBV4-1 to TRBJ2-3, with a weak D call TRBD2 (6 bases). Germline lookup yields CDR1 MGHRA and CDR2 YSYEKL. The germline V and J ends were trimmed by 0 bases and 6 bases, with 19 bases remaining between them. The CDR3 is 17 residues long. The DNA for the CDR3 is TGCGCCAGCAGCCAAGATGGGGGAGGCGTTGGATACGATACGCAGTATTTT. Residues: CASSQDGGGVGYDTQYF.

CDR3 sequence reads: CASSVSGGQGGYTF. The CDR3 nucleotides read TGTGCCAGCAGCGTAAGCGGGGGACAGGGGGGCTACACCTTC. The J gene is TRBJ1-2, the V gene TRBV9, with TRBD1 matching 10 bases. Per germline, CDR1 SGDLS and CDR2 YYNGEE. The V segment lost 1 base and the J segment 8 bases; nucleotides outside the gene matches: 5. The CDR3 spans 14 residues.

The chain recombines TRBV7-2 with TRBJ1-4; D is unclear. V was clipped by 2 bases and J by 7 bases, with 8 bases between them. Germline CDR1 and CDR2: SGHTA and FQGNSA. CDR3 length: 13 residues. Here the CDR3 reads CASSLLVFEKLFF. The CDR3, as DNA: TGTGCCAGCAGCTTATTGGTCTTTGAAAAACTGTTTTTT.

The chain links TRBV7-9 to TRBJ1-1; the match to TRBD1 covers 7 bases. The V gene's germline CDR1 is SEHNR and CDR2 FQNEAQ (reference sequence). Trimming at V came to 5 bases and at J to 1 base, leaving 4 bases not matched to a gene. The CDR3 consists of 14 residues. Here the CDR3 DNA reads TGTGCCAGCAGCCTGACAGGGACGAACACTGAAGCTTTCTTT. Its protein is CASSLTGTNTEAFF.

The chain combines TRBV5-4 with TRBJ1-2; 11 bases fit TRBD1. Germline loops: CDR1 SGHNT, CDR2 YYREEE (reference sequence). The J segment lost 4 bases and the V segment lost 4 bases, leaving 6 bases of the junction unmatched. CDR3 size: 15 residues. As DNA, the CDR3 is TGTGCCAGCAGCGCGGGACAGGGGGACGGCTATGGCTACACCTTC. Protein: CASSAGQGDGYGYTF.

The chain carries TRBV25-1 and TRBJ1-2; perhaps TRBD1 as D (6 bases). Germline loops: CDR1 MGHDK, CDR2 SYGVNS. The length of the CDR3 is 13 residues. V shed 3 bases and J shed 1 base, with 6 bases lying between them. The CDR3 loop is CASSDRGNYGYTF. CDR3 DNA sequence: TGTGCCAGCAGTGACAGGGGTAACTATGGCTACACCTTC.

The gene calls are TRBV6-5 and TRBJ1-2; a weak D match, TRBD1 (5 bases). This CDR3 has 13 residues. CDR1 and CDR2 (germline): MNHEY, SVGAGI. V lost 8 bases and J 2 bases, leaving 12 bases between the germline ends. In DNA, the CDR3 is TGTGCCAGCGTCCCGACAGCGAACTATGGCTACACCTTC. Protein product: CASVPTANYGYTF.

J is TRBJ1-1 and V is TRBV5-4, with unresolved D. Trimming took 1 base from V and 1 from J, leaving 8 bases between them. CDR3 length: 14 amino acids. Germline V lookup: CDR1 SGHNT, CDR2 YYREEE (reference sequence). The CDR3 coding sequence is TGTGCCAGCAGCTTGAGCTCCTCGAACACTGAAGCTTTCTTT. Its protein product is CASSLSSSNTEAFF. Full variable domain (remainder filled in from reference TRBV5-4 and TRBJ1-1): ETGVTQSPTHLIKTRGQQVTLRCSSQSGHNTVSWYQQALGQGPQFIFQYYREEENGRGNFPPRFSGLQFPNYSSELNVNALELDDSALYLCASSLSSSNTEAFFGQGTRLTVV.

The chain combines TRBV6-6 with TRBJ2-2; 9 bases map to TRBD1. Germline V gene sequence: CDR1 MNHNY, CDR2 SVGAGI (reference sequence). This CDR3 contains 15 residues. Trimming at V came to 6 bases and at J to 5 bases, leaving 7 bases not matched to a gene. This CDR3 reads CASSNRGQGTGELFF. The CDR3 bases are TGTGCCAGCAGCAACCGAGGACAGGGGACCGGGGAGCTGTTTTTT.